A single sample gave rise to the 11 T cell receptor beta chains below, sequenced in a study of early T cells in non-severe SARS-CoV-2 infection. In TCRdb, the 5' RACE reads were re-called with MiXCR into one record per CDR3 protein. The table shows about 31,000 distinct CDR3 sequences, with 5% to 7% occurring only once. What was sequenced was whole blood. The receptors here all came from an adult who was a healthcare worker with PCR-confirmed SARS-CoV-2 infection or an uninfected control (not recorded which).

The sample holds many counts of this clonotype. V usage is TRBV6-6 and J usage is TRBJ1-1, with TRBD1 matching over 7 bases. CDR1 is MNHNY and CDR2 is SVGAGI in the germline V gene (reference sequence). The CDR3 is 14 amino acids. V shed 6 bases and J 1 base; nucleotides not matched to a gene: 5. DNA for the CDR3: TGTGCCAGCAGGAGAGGACAGGCGAACACTGAAGCTTTCTTT. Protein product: CASRRGQANTEAFF.

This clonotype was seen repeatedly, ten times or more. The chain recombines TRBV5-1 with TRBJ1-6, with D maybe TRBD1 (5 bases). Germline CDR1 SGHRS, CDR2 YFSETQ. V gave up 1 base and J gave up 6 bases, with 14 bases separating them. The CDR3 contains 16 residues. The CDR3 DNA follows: TGCGCCAGCAGCTTGCAGCCGTCGGGGGGTAATTCACCCCTCCACTTT. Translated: CASSLQPSGGNSPLHF. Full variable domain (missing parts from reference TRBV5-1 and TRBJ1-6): KAGVTQTPRYLIKTRGQQVTLSCSPISGHRSVSWYQQTPGQGLQFLFEYFSETQRNKGNFPGRFSGRQFSNSRSEMNVSTLELGDSALYLCASSLQPSGGNSPLHFGNGTRLTVT.

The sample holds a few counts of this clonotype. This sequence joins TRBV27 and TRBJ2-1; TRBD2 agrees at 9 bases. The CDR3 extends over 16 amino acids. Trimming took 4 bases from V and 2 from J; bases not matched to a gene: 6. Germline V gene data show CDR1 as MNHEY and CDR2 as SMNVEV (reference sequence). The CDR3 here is CASSSASGVAYNEQFF. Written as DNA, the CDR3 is TGTGCCAGCAGTTCCGCTAGCGGGGTCGCCTACAATGAGCAGTTCTTC.

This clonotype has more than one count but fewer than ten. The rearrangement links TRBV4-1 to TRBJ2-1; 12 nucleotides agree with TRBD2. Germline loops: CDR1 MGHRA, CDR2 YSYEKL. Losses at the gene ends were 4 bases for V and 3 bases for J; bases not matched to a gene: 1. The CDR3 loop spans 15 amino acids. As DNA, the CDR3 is TGCGCCAGCAGCCGGACTAGCGGGGTCTACAATGAGCAGTTCTTC. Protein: CASSRTSGVYNEQFF.

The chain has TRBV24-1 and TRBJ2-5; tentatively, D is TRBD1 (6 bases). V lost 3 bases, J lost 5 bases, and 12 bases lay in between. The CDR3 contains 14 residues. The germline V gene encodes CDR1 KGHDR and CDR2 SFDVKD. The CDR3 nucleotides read TGTGCCACCAGTGATACAGGGTTTGGGGAGACCCAGTACTTC. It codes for CATSDTGFGETQYF.

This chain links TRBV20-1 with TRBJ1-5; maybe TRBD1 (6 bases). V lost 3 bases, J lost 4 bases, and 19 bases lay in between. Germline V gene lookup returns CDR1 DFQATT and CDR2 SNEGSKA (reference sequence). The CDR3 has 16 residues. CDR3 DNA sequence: TGCAGTGCTAGCCCGCCCGCAGGGGCGCATAATCAGCCCCAGCATTTT. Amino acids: CSASPPAGAHNQPQHF.

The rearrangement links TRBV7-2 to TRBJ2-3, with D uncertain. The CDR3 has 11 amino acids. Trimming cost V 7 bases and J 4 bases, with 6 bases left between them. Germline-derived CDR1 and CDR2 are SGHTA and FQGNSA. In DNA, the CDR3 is TGTGCCAGCACCATATCAGATACGCAGTATTTT. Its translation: CASTISDTQYF.

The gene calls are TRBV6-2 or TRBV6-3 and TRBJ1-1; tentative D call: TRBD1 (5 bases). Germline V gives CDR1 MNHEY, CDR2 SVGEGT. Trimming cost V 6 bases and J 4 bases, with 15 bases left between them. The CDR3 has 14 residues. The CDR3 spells CASRNGGTGTEAFF. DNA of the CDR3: TGTGCCAGCAGAAACGGAGGGACGGGCACTGAAGCTTTCTTT.

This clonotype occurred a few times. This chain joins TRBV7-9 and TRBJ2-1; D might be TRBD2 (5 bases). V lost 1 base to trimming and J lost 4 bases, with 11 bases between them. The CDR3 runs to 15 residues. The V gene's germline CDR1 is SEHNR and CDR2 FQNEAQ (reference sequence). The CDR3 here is CASSLEEAGYNEQFF. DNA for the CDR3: TGTGCCAGCAGCTTAGAGGAGGCGGGTTACAATGAGCAGTTCTTC.

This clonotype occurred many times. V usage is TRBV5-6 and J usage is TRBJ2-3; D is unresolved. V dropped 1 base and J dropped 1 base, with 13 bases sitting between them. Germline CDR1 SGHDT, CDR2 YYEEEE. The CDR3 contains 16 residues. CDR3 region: CASSLTGVKGTDTQYF. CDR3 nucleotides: TGTGCCAGCAGCTTGACCGGTGTGAAAGGCACAGATACGCAGTATTTT.

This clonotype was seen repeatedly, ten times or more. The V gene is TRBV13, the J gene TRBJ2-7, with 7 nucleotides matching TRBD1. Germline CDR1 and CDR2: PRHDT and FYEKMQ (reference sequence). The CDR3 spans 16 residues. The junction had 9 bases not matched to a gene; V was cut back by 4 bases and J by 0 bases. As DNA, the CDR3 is TGTGCCAGCAGCTCTACCGGGACAGACGTCTCCTACGAGCAGTACTTC. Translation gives CASSSTGTDVSYEQYF.